Listed here are 30 T cell receptor beta chains from one sample, sequenced in a study of CXCR3-negative and CXCR3-positive naive CD8 T cells. The study made its TRB cDNA libraries by 5' RACE, adding UMI labels. TCRdb reprocessed the 5' RACE reads and reports one entry per CDR3 protein, with no DNA. The sample's table shows about 130,000 distinct CDR3 sequences. Sequenced sample: naive CXCR3- CD8+ T cells from blood. Subset specified: CD45RO-CCR7+CD27+CD95- naive CD8+ T cells lacking CXCR3 (TNR3-). The receptors were gathered from a human donor in good health. Some clones in this sample may be carry-over from other donors' samples.

V gene TRBV7-3 combines with J gene TRBJ1-1; no DNA is available, so the TRBD1 call from TCRdb remains unchecked. Per the germline V gene, CDR1 is SGHTA and CDR2 is FQGTGA. The CDR3 spans 14 residues. This chain's CDR3 is CASSPGTGRVEAFF.

Here the CDR3 reads CASSADSQETQYF. This rearrangement joins TRBV25-1 to TRBJ2-5; the TCRdb D gene call, TRBD1, has no DNA to confirm it. The CDR3 loop spans 13 amino acids. Germline V CDR1 and CDR2: MGHDK, SYGVNS.

V and J are TRBV12-3 or TRBV12-4 and TRBJ1-1; TCRdb indicates TRBD1, and absent DNA this call remains unverified. The CDR3 sequence is 15 residues long. The CDR3 spells CASSSSGGVGTEAFF.

The chain joins TRBV20-1 to TRBJ1-5; the TCRdb call, TRBD1, lacks DNA for checking. Germline CDR1 and CDR2: DFQATT and SNEGSKA (reference sequence). The CDR3 is 17 residues long. The CDR3 spells CSASRDRGGLGNQPQHF.

Here the CDR3 reads CASSPTECARAFTDTQYF. V is TRBV3-1 and J is TRBJ2-3; as DNA is missing, the TRBD2 call by TCRdb cannot be tested. From germline, CDR1 is LGHDT and CDR2 YNNKEL (reference sequence). This CDR3 contains 18 residues.

The chain couples TRBV28 to TRBJ1-1. CDR1 is MDHEN and CDR2 is SYDVKM in the germline V gene. The CDR3 spans 14 residues. CDR3 protein: CASSLHLGSTEAFF.

The V call is TRBV6-2 or TRBV6-3, the J call TRBJ2-1; TCRdb calls TRBD2, which cannot be checked without DNA. The CDR3 has 20 residues. The V gene's germline CDR1 is MNHEY and CDR2 SVGEGT. CDR3: CASSYSWTSGGPPSYNEQFF.

This chain joins TRBV5-1 and TRBJ2-7; the D gene TCRdb calls, TRBD1, cannot be checked with no DNA. The germline V gene encodes CDR1 SGHRS and CDR2 YFSETQ. This CDR3 has 13 residues. CDR3 sequence reads: CASSFGQVYEQYF.

V usage is TRBV28 and J usage is TRBJ2-7; TCRdb calls TRBD2, which cannot be checked without DNA. This CDR3 spans 16 amino acids. Germline-derived CDR1 and CDR2 are MDHEN and SYDVKM. CDR3 sequence: CASSTTTRGRSYEQYF.

V usage is TRBV5-4 and J usage is TRBJ1-1. The CDR3 loop spans 17 amino acids. The germline gives CDR1 SGHNT, CDR2 YYREEE (reference sequence). CDR3 loop: CASSPSAGREGVTEAFF.

The chain recombines TRBV5-1 with TRBJ2-5; TCRdb gives TRBD1 as the D gene, but with no DNA this cannot be confirmed. Germline V gene data show CDR1 as SGHRS and CDR2 as YFSETQ. This CDR3 contains 14 residues. CDR3 region: CASSLEGGEETQYF.

The J gene is TRBJ2-1, the V gene TRBV20-1; absent DNA, TCRdb's TRBD2 call cannot be checked. Germline-derived CDR1 and CDR2 are DFQATT and SNEGSKA (reference sequence). The CDR3 covers 14 residues. The CDR3 sequence is CSASGLAGNNEQFF.

The genes are TRBV4-1 and TRBJ1-4; TCRdb returns TRBD1, unconfirmable since there is no DNA. CDR3 length: 16 residues. Germline V lookup: CDR1 MGHRA, CDR2 YSYEKL. CDR3 amino acids: CASSRGQAPTNEKLFF.

The chain carries TRBV20-1 and TRBJ2-1. CDR1 is DFQATT, CDR2 SNEGSKA, per germline (reference sequence). This CDR3 has 15 amino acids. The CDR3 is CSASPEFSSYNEQFF.

The chain carries TRBV6-1 and TRBJ2-1; the TRBD1 assignment by TCRdb is unverifiable without DNA. The CDR3 covers 15 residues. Germline V CDR1 and CDR2: MNHNS, SASEGT. The CDR3 here is CASMIEDRGGNEQFF.

The CDR3 loop reads CASSKWGGLTDTQYF. V usage is TRBV19 and J usage is TRBJ2-3; TCRdb gives TRBD2 as the D gene, but with no DNA this cannot be confirmed. Germline-derived CDR1 and CDR2 are LNHDA and SQIVND (reference sequence). The CDR3 loop spans 15 amino acids.

The CDR3 loop is CASSQETPYEQYF. The V gene is TRBV4-1, the J gene TRBJ2-7. Germline assignment: CDR1 MGHRA and CDR2 YSYEKL. The CDR3 is made up of 13 amino acids.

The rearrangement joins TRBV12-3 or TRBV12-4 to TRBJ2-7; TCRdb's D gene call, TRBD1, goes unchecked for lack of DNA. The length of the CDR3 is 14 residues. The CDR3 reads CASSLVPGFYEQYF.

V and J are TRBV7-8 and TRBJ2-3. From germline, CDR1 is SGHVS and CDR2 FQNEAQ. The CDR3 totals 15 residues. CDR3 loop: CASSSNGMERDTQYF.

The chain employs TRBV6-5 and TRBJ1-5. Germline values: CDR1 MNHEY, CDR2 SVGAGI. The CDR3 covers 13 residues. The CDR3 protein is CASRLGRDQPQHF.

CDR3 amino acids: CASSLDYRPELEQYF. V usage is TRBV11-2 and J usage is TRBJ2-7. Germline V gives CDR1 SGHAT, CDR2 FQNNGV. This CDR3 has 15 residues. Based on the CDR3 plus reference TRBV11-2 and TRBJ2-7, the full variable domain is EAGVAQSPRYKIIEKRQSVAFWCNPISGHATLYWYQQILGQGPKLLIQFQNNGVVDDSQLPKDRFSAERLKGVDSTLKIQPAKLEDSAVYLCASSLDYRPELEQYFGPGTRLTVT.

This rearrangement joins TRBV15 to TRBJ1-2; TCRdb lists TRBD1, though no DNA is available to test this call. Germline V CDR1 and CDR2: LNHNV, YYDKDF (reference sequence). The CDR3 spans 16 residues. The CDR3 sequence: CATSRDLGTPNYGYTF.

This rearrangement joins TRBV19 to TRBJ2-1; TCRdb outputs TRBD2, but without DNA this stays unchecked. From germline, CDR1 is LNHDA and CDR2 SQIVND (reference sequence). The CDR3 has 17 residues. This chain's CDR3 is CASSPSSGASSYNEQFF.

CDR3 amino acids: CASSRPLNTEAFF. The J gene is TRBJ1-1, the V gene TRBV6-2 or TRBV6-3. This CDR3 is built from 13 residues. CDR1 is MNHEY and CDR2 is SVGEGT in the germline V gene.

The chain links TRBV20-1 to TRBJ2-7. The CDR3 runs to 12 residues. Per germline, CDR1 DFQATT and CDR2 SNEGSKA (reference sequence). The CDR3 is CSARDLGYEQYF.

This sequence joins TRBV4-1 and TRBJ2-5; TCRdb's D call of TRBD2 is untestable without DNA. The CDR3 sequence is 14 residues long. Germline-derived CDR1 and CDR2 are MGHRA and YSYEKL. CDR3 protein: CASSQVEVAGTQYF.

The chain carries TRBV7-3 and TRBJ2-1; TCRdb's D gene call, TRBD1, goes unchecked for lack of DNA. Germline V gives CDR1 SGHTA, CDR2 FQGTGA. The CDR3 is made up of 13 amino acids. The CDR3 here is CASSLGTINEQFF.

This sequence joins TRBV4-2 and TRBJ2-5. From germline, CDR1 is LGHNA and CDR2 YNFKEQ. This CDR3 comprises 12 residues. CDR3 loop: CASSLLEETQYF.

The rearrangement links TRBV14 to TRBJ2-3; the D gene TCRdb calls, TRBD1, cannot be checked with no DNA. The CDR3 sequence is 15 residues long. Germline lookup yields CDR1 SGHDN and CDR2 FVKESK. The CDR3 is CASSHGTGELDTQYF.

V is TRBV28 and J is TRBJ2-2; TCRdb proposes TRBD2, but this gene call is untestable without DNA. The germline gives CDR1 MDHEN, CDR2 SYDVKM. CDR3 length: 14 residues. The chain's CDR3 is CASSARLAPGELFF.